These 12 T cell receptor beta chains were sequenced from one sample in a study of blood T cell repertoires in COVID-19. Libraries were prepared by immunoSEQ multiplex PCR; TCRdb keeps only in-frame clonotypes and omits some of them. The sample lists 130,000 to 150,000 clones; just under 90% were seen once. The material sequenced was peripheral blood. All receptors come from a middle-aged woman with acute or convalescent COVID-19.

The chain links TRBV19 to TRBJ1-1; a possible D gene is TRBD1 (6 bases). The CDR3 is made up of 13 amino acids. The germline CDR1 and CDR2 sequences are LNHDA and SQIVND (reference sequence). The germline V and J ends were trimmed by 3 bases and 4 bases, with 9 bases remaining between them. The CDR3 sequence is CASSIRGLTEAFF. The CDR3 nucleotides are TGTGCCAGTAGTATCAGGGGCCTCACTGAAGCTTTCTTT.

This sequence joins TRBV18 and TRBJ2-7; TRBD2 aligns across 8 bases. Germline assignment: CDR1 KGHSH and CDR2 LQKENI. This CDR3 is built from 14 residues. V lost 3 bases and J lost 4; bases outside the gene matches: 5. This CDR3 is CASSPGRGGYEQYF. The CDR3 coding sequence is TGTGCCAGCTCACCCGGGAGGGGAGGGTACGAGCAGTACTTC.

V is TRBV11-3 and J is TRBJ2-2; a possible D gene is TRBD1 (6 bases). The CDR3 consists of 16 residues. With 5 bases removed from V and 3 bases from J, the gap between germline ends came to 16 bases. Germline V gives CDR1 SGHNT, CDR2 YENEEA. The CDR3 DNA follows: TGTGCCAGCAGCGCCACCGGGACAATACACACCGGGGAGCTGTTTTTT. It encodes CASSATGTIHTGELFF.

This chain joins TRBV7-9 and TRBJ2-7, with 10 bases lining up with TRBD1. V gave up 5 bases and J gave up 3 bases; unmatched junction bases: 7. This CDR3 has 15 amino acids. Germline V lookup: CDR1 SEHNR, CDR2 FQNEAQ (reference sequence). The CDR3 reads CASSASGTGVYEQYF. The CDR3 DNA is TGTGCCAGCAGCGCCTCCGGGACAGGGGTCTACGAGCAGTACTTC. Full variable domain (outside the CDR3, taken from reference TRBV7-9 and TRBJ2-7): DTGVSQNPRHKITKRGQNVTFRCDPISEHNRLYWYRQTLGQGPEFLTYFQNEAQLEKSRLLSDRFSAERPKGSFSTLEIQRTEQGDSAMYLCASSASGTGVYEQYFGPGTRLTVT.

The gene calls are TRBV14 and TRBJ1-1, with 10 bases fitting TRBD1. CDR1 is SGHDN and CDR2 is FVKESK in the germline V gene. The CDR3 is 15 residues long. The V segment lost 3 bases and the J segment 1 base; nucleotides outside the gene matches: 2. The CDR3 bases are TGTGCCAGCAGCCAGGGACAGGGGCGGAACACTGAAGCTTTCTTT. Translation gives CASSQGQGRNTEAFF. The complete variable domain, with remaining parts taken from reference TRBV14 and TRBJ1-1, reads EAGVTQFPSHSVIEKGQTVTLRCDPISGHDNLYWYRRVMGKEIKFLLHFVKESKQDESGMPNNRFLAERTGGTYSTLKVQPAELEDSGVYFCASSQGQGRNTEAFFGQGTRLTVV.

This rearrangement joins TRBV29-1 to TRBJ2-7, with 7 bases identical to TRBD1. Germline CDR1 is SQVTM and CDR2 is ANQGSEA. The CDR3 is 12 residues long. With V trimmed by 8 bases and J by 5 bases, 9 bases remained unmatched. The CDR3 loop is CSFSETGHEQYF. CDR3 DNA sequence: TGCAGCTTTTCAGAGACAGGGCACGAGCAGTACTTC.

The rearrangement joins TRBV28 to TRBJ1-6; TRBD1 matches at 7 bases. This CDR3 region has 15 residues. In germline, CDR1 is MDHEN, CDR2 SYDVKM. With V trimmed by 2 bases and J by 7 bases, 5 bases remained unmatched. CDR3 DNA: TGTGCCAGCAGTTTAAAAGGGACAGCCAATTCACCCCTCCACTTT. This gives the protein CASSLKGTANSPLHF.

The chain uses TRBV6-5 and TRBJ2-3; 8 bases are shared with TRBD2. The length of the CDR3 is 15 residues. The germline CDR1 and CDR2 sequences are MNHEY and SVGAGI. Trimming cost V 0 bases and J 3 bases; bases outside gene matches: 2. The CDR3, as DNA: TGTGCCAGCAGTTACTCAGCTAGCGGGACAGATACGCAGTATTTT. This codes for CASSYSASGTDTQYF.

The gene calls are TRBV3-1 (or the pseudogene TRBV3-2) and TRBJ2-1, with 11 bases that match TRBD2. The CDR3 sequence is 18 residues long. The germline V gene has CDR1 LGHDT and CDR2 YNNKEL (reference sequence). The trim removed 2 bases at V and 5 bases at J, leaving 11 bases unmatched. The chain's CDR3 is CASSQLVLAGGQDNEQFF. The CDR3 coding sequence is TGTGCCAGCAGCCAATTGGTCCTAGCGGGAGGTCAAGACAATGAGCAGTTCTTC.

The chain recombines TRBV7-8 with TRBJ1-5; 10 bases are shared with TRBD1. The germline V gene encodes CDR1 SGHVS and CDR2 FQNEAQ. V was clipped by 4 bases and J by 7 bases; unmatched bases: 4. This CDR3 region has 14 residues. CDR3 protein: CASSSTDRGQPQHF. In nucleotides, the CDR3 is TGTGCCAGCAGCTCGACGGACAGGGGGCAGCCCCAGCATTTT. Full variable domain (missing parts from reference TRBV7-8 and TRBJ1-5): GAGVSQSPRYKVAKRGQDVALRCDPISGHVSLFWYQQALGQGPEFLTYFQNEAQLDKSGLPSDRFFAERPEGSVSTLKIQRTQQEDSAVYLCASSSTDRGQPQHFGDGTRLSIL.

The DNA for the CDR3 is TGCGCCAGCAGCTTGGGGCAGGGGGCAGGCTACACCTTC. The encoded protein is CASSLGQGAGYTF. The chain links TRBV5-1 to TRBJ1-2; TRBD1 matches 8 bases. The junction had 3 bases not matched to a gene; V was cut back by 0 bases and J by 8 bases. The CDR3 consists of 13 residues. Per germline, CDR1 SGHRS and CDR2 YFSETQ.

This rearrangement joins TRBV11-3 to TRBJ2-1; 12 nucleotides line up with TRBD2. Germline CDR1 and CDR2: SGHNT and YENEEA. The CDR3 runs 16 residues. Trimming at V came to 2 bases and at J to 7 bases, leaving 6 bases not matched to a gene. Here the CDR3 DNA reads TGTGCCAGCAGCTTACGGTCTAGCGGGAGGGGGAATGAGCAGTTCTTC. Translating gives CASSLRSSGRGNEQFF.